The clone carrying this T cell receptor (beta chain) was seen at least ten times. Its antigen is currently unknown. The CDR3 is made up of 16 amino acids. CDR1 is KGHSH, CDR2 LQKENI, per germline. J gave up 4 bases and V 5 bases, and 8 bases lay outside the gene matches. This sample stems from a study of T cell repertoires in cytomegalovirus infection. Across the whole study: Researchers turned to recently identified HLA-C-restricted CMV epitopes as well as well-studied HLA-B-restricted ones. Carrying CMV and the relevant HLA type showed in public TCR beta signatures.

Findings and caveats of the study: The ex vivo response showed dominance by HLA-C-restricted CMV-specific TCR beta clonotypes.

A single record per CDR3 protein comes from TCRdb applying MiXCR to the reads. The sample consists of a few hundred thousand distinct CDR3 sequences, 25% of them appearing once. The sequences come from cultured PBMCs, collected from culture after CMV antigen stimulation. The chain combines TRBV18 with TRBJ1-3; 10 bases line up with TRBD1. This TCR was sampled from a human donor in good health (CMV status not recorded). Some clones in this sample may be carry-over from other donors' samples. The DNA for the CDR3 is TGTGCCAGCTCAGCGAATCCGGGACAGGGGGGAAACACCATATATTTT. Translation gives CASSANPGQGGNTIYF.